The 26 T cell receptor beta chains below all came from one sample that was sequenced in a study of T cell responses to AZD1222 COVID-19 vaccine. The repertoire was sequenced with immunoSEQ multiplex PCR; TCRdb's copy has only in-frame clones and lacks some. The sample shows tens of thousands of clones, roughly 88% of them seen only once. Here the sequenced sample was peripheral blood, taken 28 days after the second AZD1222 dose. The receptors were gathered from an adult who received the AZD1222 COVID-19 vaccine.

The chain joins TRBV4-2 to TRBJ2-1; TRBD2 matches 7 bases. The CDR3 is made up of 14 amino acids. V lost 0 bases, J lost 10 bases, and 6 bases stayed unmatched. From germline, CDR1 is LGHNA and CDR2 YNFKEQ. CDR3 loop: CASSQETRRGEQFF. The CDR3 DNA reads TGTGCCAGCAGCCAAGAGACCCGGCGGGGGGAGCAGTTCTTC.

The J gene is TRBJ2-5, the V gene TRBV6-5, with D maybe TRBD2 (6 bases). The CDR3 contains 15 residues. Trimming cost V 8 bases and J 5 bases, with 21 bases left between them. CDR1 and CDR2 from the germline V gene are MNHEY and SVGAGI. The CDR3 sequence is CASLIGGTRQETQYF. The CDR3 DNA follows: TGTGCCAGCTTGATCGGAGGGACCCGGCAGGAGACCCAGTACTTC.

This chain connects TRBV5-6 to TRBJ1-4; D is unresolved. This CDR3 is 14 amino acids long. Trimming took 3 bases from V and 5 from J, leaving 11 bases between them. Germline loops: CDR1 SGHDT, CDR2 YYEEEE. CDR3: CASSYRSLNEKLFF. In nucleotides, the CDR3 is TGTGCCAGCAGCTACAGAAGCCTAAATGAAAAACTGTTTTTT.

The chain is built from TRBV7-8 and TRBJ2-2, with D tentatively TRBD2 (6 bases). Per the germline V gene, CDR1 is SGHVS and CDR2 is FQNEAQ. Trimming removed 6 bases from V and 1 base from J, with 12 bases in between. The CDR3 runs to 15 residues. The CDR3 is CASRAAGRNTGELFF. CDR3 in DNA: TGTGCCAGCAGGGCCGCGGGGAGGAACACCGGGGAGCTGTTTTTT.

This clone was picked up one time. Other nucleotide sequences in the sample specify the same CDR3. The chain has TRBV30 and TRBJ1-3; D remains ambiguous. The length of the CDR3 is 12 residues. V was trimmed by 0 bases and J by 7 bases, leaving 7 bases between them. Germline loops: CDR1 GTSNPN, CDR2 SVGIG (reference sequence). The CDR3 sequence: CAWSVQGNTIYF. Written as DNA, the CDR3 is TGTGCCTGGAGTGTACAAGGGAACACCATATATTTT.

The rearrangement uses TRBV11-1 and TRBJ1-1, with unresolved D. The CDR3 spans 14 residues. Trimming left V 2 bases short and J 1 base short, with 8 bases between. Per germline, CDR1 SGHAT and CDR2 FQDESV (reference sequence). The CDR3 DNA reads TGTGCCAGCAGCTTACTGGGCAGGAACACTGAAGCTTTCTTT. Its protein is CASSLLGRNTEAFF. Using reference TRBV11-1 and TRBJ1-1 for the parts outside the CDR3, the full variable domain is EAEVAQSPRYKITEKSQAVAFWCDPISGHATLYWYRQILGQGPELLVQFQDESVVDDSQLPKDRFSAERLKGVDSTLKIQPAELGDSAMYLCASSLLGRNTEAFFGQGTRLTVV.

The chain employs TRBV19 and TRBJ2-7, with D possibly matching TRBD1 (6 bases). Germline V CDR1 and CDR2: LNHDA, SQIVND (reference sequence). Trimming removed 3 bases from V and 2 bases from J, with 14 bases in between. The CDR3 is 15 residues long. CDR3 bases: TGTGCCAGTAGTATTAACAGGGAGTGGGCCTACGAGCAGTACTTC. It yields the protein CASSINREWAYEQYF.

The chain couples TRBV5-1 to TRBJ1-4; TRBD1 is a possible D gene (5 bases). Per germline, CDR1 SGHRS and CDR2 YFSETQ. The V and J ends lost 4 bases and 3 bases respectively, with 13 bases between them. This CDR3 region has 15 residues. The chain's CDR3 is CASSPRQPANEKLFF. CDR3 sequence (DNA): TGCGCCAGCAGCCCCCGACAGCCAGCTAATGAAAAACTGTTTTTT. Using reference TRBV5-1 and TRBJ1-4 for the parts outside the CDR3, the full variable domain is KAGVTQTPRYLIKTRGQQVTLSCSPISGHRSVSWYQQTPGQGLQFLFEYFSETQRNKGNFPGRFSGRQFSNSRSEMNVSTLELGDSALYLCASSPRQPANEKLFFGSGTQLSVL.

In this sample, this clone turned up a few times. This chain connects TRBV6-5 to TRBJ1-5; TRBD1 agrees at 7 bases. This CDR3 is 12 amino acids long. Looked up from germline, CDR1 is MNHEY and CDR2 is SVGAGI. With V trimmed by 5 bases and J by 6 bases, 1 base remained unmatched. CDR3 coding DNA: TGTGCCAGCAGTACAGGGGCTCAGCCCCAGCATTTT. Protein: CASSTGAQPQHF.

This chain connects TRBV20-1 to TRBJ1-6; D not certain. Germline CDR1 reads DFQATT; CDR2 reads SNEGSKA (reference sequence). CDR3 size: 15 residues. V lost 3 bases and J 5 bases, leaving 14 bases between the germline ends. The CDR3 nucleotides read TGCAGTGCTAGTACCCCGGGAGATCATAATTCACCCCTCCACTTT. Its translation is CSASTPGDHNSPLHF.

The chain joins TRBV2 to TRBJ2-5, with 9 bases matching TRBD2. CDR3 length equals 16 residues. CDR1 and CDR2 from the germline V gene are SNHLY and FYNNEI. Unmatched junction bases numbered 10, after V lost 6 bases and J lost 2 bases. The CDR3 protein is CASSPGSSGDQETQYF. The CDR3 DNA reads as TGTGCCAGCAGCCCCGGGTCTAGCGGGGATCAAGAGACCCAGTACTTC.

The chain employs TRBV9 and TRBJ1-5; D gene uncertain. Germline V gene lookup returns CDR1 SGDLS and CDR2 YYNGEE. The CDR3 extends over 15 amino acids. V lost 2 bases, J lost 3 bases, and 12 bases lay in between. CDR3 nucleotide sequence: TGTGCCAGCAGCGTTGGTCTGGGTCTCAATCAGCCCCAGCATTTT. Its translation: CASSVGLGLNQPQHF.

V and J are TRBV18 and TRBJ1-4, with D unclear. Trimming removed 2 bases from V and 5 bases from J, with 9 bases in between. The CDR3 runs to 14 residues. CDR1 KGHSH and CDR2 LQKENI come from the germline V gene. CDR3 sequence reads: CASSPGGGNEKLFF. The CDR3, as DNA: TGTGCCAGCTCACCAGGTGGAGGGAATGAAAAACTGTTTTTT.

To note about this clone: Mismatch with germline at one junction end may stem from a read error. The chain has TRBV19 and TRBJ1-5; D remains ambiguous. Germline V gene lookup returns CDR1 LNHDA and CDR2 SQIVND (reference sequence). The CDR3 extends over 16 amino acids. In nucleotides, the CDR3 is TGTGCCAGTAGTATAGAAACAGAGTATAGCAATCAGCCCCAACATTTT. As protein: CASSIETEYSNQPQHF.

The J gene is TRBJ2-7, the V gene TRBV4-2, with 11 bases lining up with TRBD1. This CDR3 spans 16 amino acids. In germline, CDR1 is LGHNA, CDR2 YNFKEQ. V gave up 0 bases and J gave up 0 bases; unmatched junction bases: 1. CDR3 region: CASSQDGTGGSYEQYF. The CDR3 nucleotides are TGTGCCAGCAGCCAAGATGGGACAGGGGGCTCCTACGAGCAGTACTTC.

J is TRBJ2-2 and V is TRBV6-5, with D possibly matching TRBD2 (5 bases). This CDR3 is built from 15 residues. V was pared by 4 bases and J by 3 bases, with 12 bases between. From germline, CDR1 is MNHEY and CDR2 SVGAGI. CDR3 DNA: TGTGCCAGCAGTTCTTATCGGGGTGACACCGGGGAGCTGTTTTTT. Translating it yields CASSSYRGDTGELFF.

The chain links TRBV6-5 to TRBJ1-2; D unresolved. CDR3 length: 13 residues. Trimming removed 4 bases from V and 1 base from J, with 7 bases in between. Germline V gene lookup returns CDR1 MNHEY and CDR2 SVGAGI. The CDR3, as DNA: TGTGCCAGCAGTTTCACACTTAACTATGGCTACACCTTC. This encodes CASSFTLNYGYTF.

The genes are TRBV28 and TRBJ1-5; TRBD1 matches at 8 bases. Germline-derived CDR1 and CDR2 are MDHEN and SYDVKM. CDR3 length equals 13 residues. V lost 6 bases, J lost 4 bases, and 2 bases stayed unmatched. CDR3 nucleotides: TGTGCCAGCAGCTGGACAGGGAATCAGCCCCAGCATTTT. This encodes CASSWTGNQPQHF. The variable domain in full, with the rest retrieved from reference TRBV28 and TRBJ1-5, is DVKVTQSSRYLVKRTGEKVFLECVQDMDHENMFWYRQDPGLGLRLIYFSYDVKMKEKGDIPEGYSVSREKKERFSLILESASTNQTSMYLCASSWTGNQPQHFGDGTRLSIL.

This clone was seen a few times. Different DNA sequences within this sample yield the same CDR3. The V gene is TRBV28, the J gene TRBJ2-7; D is ambiguous. Trimming cost V 3 bases and J 0 bases, with 0 bases left between them. In germline, CDR1 is MDHEN, CDR2 SYDVKM. The CDR3 consists of 11 residues. The CDR3 region has the DNA TGTGCCAGCAGTTTCTCCTACGAGCAGTACTTC. Translated, it gives CASSFSYEQYF.

The chain couples TRBV11-2 to TRBJ1-1, with 7 bases matching TRBD1. CDR1 is SGHAT, CDR2 FQNNGV, per germline. The junction had 18 bases not matched to a gene; V was cut back by 5 bases and J by 3 bases. There are 18 residues in the CDR3. The DNA of the CDR3 is TGTGCCAGCAGCCAAATCGGGACAGTTGGGTATCAGGACACTGAAGCTTTCTTT. This gives the protein CASSQIGTVGYQDTEAFF.

The chain links TRBV6-5 to TRBJ1-2; D ambiguous. The germline V gene encodes CDR1 MNHEY and CDR2 SVGAGI. Trimming pared 2 bases from V and 4 bases from J, leaving 5 bases between. This CDR3 has 12 amino acids. This chain's CDR3 is CASSYGFYGYTF. CDR3 nucleotides: TGTGCCAGCAGTTACGGGTTCTATGGCTACACCTTC.

This clone was seen only once. The CDR3 spells CASSLLIRAASYNSPLHF. CDR3 bases: TGTGCCAGCAGCTTACTTATTCGGGCAGCTTCTTATAATTCACCCCTCCACTTT. This chain joins TRBV7-3 and TRBJ1-6; D not certain. This CDR3 comprises 18 residues. The V gene lost 2 bases and the J gene lost 4 bases, with 18 bases spanning the gap. Germline-derived CDR1 and CDR2 are SGHTA and FQGTGA.

This chain connects TRBV5-5 to TRBJ2-7; 7 nucleotides agree with TRBD1. Trimming took 3 bases from V and 6 from J; bases not matched to a gene: 15. The CDR3 is 16 residues long. The germline gives CDR1 SGHKS, CDR2 YYEKEE (reference sequence). The CDR3 region is CASSSSVRTGSIEQYF. The CDR3 nucleotides read TGTGCCAGCAGCTCCTCCGTGCGGACAGGCTCGATCGAGCAGTACTTC. Filled out from reference TRBV5-5 and TRBJ2-7, the complete variable domain reads DAGVTQSPTHLIKTRGQQVTLRCSPISGHKSVSWYQQVLGQGPQFIFQYYEKEERGRGNFPDRFSARQFPNYSSELNVNALLLGDSALYLCASSSSVRTGSIEQYFGPGTRLTVT.

J is TRBJ1-5 and V is TRBV24-1; D unclear. The CDR3 contains 16 residues. Germline CDR1 reads KGHDR; CDR2 reads SFDVKD. Deletions cut 3 bases from V and 7 bases from J, with 18 bases between. The CDR3 is CATSDHRRGANQPQHF. The CDR3 DNA reads as TGTGCCACCAGTGATCACCGTCGAGGCGCGAACCAGCCCCAGCATTTT.

The J gene is TRBJ2-2, the V gene TRBV19, with D maybe TRBD1 (5 bases). Between the trimmed V and J ends, which lost 3 bases and 4 bases, there was a span of 12 bases. The CDR3 is made up of 15 amino acids. Per the germline V gene, CDR1 is LNHDA and CDR2 is SQIVND (reference sequence). The CDR3 region has the DNA TGTGCCAGTAGTATCAGGGCAGGGTCCACCGGGGAGCTGTTTTTT. It is translated as CASSIRAGSTGELFF.

As DNA, the CDR3 is TGCGCCAGCAGTCTTCTCCCTCCAACAGGGGCCTCCTACGAGCAGTACTTC. This encodes CASSLLPPTGASYEQYF. The V and J genes are TRBV23-1 and TRBJ2-7; 7 positions agree with TRBD1. TRBV23-1 is annotated as an ORF whose role is uncertain. V shed 4 bases, J shed 0 bases, and the junction held 12 bases outside the gene matches. CDR3 length: 17 residues.